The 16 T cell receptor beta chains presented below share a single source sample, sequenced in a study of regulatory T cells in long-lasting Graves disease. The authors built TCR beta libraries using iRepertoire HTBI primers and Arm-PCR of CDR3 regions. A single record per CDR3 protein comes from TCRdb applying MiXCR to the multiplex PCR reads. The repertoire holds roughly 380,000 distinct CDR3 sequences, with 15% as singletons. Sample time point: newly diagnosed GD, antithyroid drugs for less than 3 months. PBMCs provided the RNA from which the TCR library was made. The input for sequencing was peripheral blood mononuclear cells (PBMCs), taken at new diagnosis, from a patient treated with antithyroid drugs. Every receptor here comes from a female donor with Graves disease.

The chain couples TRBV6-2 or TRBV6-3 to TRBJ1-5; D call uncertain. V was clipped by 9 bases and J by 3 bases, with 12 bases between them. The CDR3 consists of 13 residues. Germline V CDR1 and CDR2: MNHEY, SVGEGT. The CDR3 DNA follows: TGTGCCAGTGGGCAACTATTCAATCAGCCCCAGCATTTT. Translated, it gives CASGQLFNQPQHF.

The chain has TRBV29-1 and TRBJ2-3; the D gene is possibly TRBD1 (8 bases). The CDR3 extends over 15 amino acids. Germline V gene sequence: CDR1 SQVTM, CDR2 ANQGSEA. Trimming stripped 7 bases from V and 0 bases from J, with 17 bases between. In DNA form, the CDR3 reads TGCAGCGCTGAGGGGGGGGACAGGAGCACAGATACGCAGTATTTT. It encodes CSAEGGDRSTDTQYF.

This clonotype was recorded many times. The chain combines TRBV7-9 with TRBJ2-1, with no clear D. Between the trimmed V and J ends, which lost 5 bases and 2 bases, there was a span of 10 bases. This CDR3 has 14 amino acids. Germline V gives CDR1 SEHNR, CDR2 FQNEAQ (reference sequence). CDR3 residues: CASSPLVAYNEQFF. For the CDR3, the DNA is TGTGCCAGCAGCCCCCTCGTGGCCTACAATGAGCAGTTCTTC.

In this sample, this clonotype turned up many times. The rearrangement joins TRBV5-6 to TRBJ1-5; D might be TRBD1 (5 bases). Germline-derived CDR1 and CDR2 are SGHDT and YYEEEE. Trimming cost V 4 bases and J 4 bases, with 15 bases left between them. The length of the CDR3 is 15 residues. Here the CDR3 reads CASSRRGRANQPQHF. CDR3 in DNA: TGTGCCAGCAGCCGGAGGGGCAGGGCGAATCAGCCCCAGCATTTT.

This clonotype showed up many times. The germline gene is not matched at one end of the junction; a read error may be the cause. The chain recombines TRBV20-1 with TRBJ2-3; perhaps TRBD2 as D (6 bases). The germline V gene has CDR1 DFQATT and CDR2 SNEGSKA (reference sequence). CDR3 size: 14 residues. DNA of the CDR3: TGCAGTGCGAGAGGCCGGGACTTGGAAGATACGCAGTATTTT. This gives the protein CSARGRDLEDTQYF.

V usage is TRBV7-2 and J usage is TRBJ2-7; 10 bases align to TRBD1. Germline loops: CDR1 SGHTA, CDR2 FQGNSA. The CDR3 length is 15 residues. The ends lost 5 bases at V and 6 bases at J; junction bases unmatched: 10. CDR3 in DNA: TGTGCCAGCAGCAAATACGGGACAGGGGCCCGCGAGCAGTACTTC. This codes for CASSKYGTGAREQYF.

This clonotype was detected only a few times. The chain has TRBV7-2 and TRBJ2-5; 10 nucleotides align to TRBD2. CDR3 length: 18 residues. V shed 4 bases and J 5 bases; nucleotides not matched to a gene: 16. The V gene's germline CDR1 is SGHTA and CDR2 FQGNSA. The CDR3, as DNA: TGTGCCAGCAGCTCCCTGGGGCTAGCGGGAGTGCTCGACGAGACCCAGTACTTC. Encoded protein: CASSSLGLAGVLDETQYF.

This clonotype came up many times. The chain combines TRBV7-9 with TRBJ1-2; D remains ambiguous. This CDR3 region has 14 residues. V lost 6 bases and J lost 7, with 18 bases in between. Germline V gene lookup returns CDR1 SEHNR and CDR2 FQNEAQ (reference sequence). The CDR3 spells CASRLLSESSGYTF. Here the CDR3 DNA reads TGTGCCAGCAGGCTCCTTTCAGAGTCGAGTGGCTACACCTTC.

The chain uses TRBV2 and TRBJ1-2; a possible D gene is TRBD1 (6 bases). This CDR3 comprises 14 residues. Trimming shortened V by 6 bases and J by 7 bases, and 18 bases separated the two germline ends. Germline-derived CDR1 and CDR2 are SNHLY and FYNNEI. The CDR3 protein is CASSPGTTGFGYTF. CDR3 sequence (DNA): TGTGCCAGCAGCCCCGGGACAACGGGGTTTGGCTACACCTTC.

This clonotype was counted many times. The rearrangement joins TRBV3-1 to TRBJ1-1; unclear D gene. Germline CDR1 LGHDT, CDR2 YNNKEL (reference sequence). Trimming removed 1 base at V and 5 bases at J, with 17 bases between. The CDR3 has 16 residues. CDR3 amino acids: CASSQAPPPGETEAFF. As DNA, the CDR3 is TGTGCCAGCAGCCAAGCCCCCCCCCCGGGCGAGACTGAAGCTTTCTTT.

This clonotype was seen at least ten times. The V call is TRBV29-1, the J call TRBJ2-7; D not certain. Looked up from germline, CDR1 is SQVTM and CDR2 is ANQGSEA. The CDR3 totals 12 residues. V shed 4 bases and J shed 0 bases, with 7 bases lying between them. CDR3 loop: CSVGPTSYEQYF. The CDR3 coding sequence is TGCAGCGTTGGACCCACCTCCTACGAGCAGTACTTC.

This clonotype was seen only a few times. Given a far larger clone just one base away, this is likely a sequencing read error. Here the CDR3 DNA reads TGTGCCTGCAGAGAAGGACTAGCGGCCTCCTACGAGCAGTACTTC. Residues: CACREGLAASYEQYF. The rearrangement uses TRBV7-8 and TRBJ2-7, with TRBD2 identical over 10 bases. The CDR3 is 15 residues long. The V gene's germline CDR1 is SGHVS and CDR2 FQNEAQ.

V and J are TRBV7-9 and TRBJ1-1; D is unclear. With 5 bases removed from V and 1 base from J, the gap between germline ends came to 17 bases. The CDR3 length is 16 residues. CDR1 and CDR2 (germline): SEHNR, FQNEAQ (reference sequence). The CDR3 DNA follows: TGTGCCAGCAGCCCCGGTAGGGTCCCAGGGAACACTGAAGCTTTCTTT. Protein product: CASSPGRVPGNTEAFF.

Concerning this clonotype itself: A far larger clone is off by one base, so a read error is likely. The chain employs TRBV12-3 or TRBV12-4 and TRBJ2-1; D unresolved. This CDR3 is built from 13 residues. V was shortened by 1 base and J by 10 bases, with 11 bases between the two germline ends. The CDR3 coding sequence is TGTGCCAGCAGTTTAGTTCTCCGATACGAGCAGTTCTTC. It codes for CASSLVLRYEQFF.

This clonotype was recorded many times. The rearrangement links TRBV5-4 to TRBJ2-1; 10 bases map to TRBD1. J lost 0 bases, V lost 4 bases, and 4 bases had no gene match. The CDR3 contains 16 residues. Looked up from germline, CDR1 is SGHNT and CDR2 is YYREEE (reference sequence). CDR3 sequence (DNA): TGTGCCAGCAGCGGGACAGGGGTCCCCTCCTACAATGAGCAGTTCTTC. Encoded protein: CASSGTGVPSYNEQFF.

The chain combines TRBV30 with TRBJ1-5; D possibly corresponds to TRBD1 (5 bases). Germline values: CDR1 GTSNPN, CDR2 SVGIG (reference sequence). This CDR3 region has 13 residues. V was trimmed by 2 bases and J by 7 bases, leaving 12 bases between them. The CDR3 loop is CAWSRGDRQPQHF. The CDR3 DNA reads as TGTGCCTGGAGTAGGGGAGATCGACAGCCCCAGCATTTT.